The 24 T cell receptor beta chains below were found in one sample sequenced in a study of CD8 T cells in ankylosing spondylitis. TCRdb re-called the 5' RACE reads with MiXCR, one entry per CDR3 protein. The sample shows approximately 340,000 distinct CDR3 sequences, 14% to 15% of them seen only once. Material for sequencing was blood, either unsorted or a sorted T cell fraction (not recorded which). These receptors all come from a male donor with ankylosing spondylitis or in good health (not recorded which).

The chain has TRBV11-2 and TRBJ1-2, with no clear D. The V and J ends lost 3 bases and 0 bases respectively, with 5 bases between them. The CDR3 sequence is 13 residues long. Germline values: CDR1 SGHAT, CDR2 FQNNGV. The CDR3: CASSFRSNYGYTF. The CDR3 region has the DNA TGTGCCAGCAGCTTCAGATCTAACTATGGCTACACCTTC.

The table lists this clonotype with a count of one. The rearrangement joins TRBV5-5 to TRBJ2-5; tentatively, D is TRBD1 (5 bases). The V end was cut by 6 bases, the J end by 4 bases, with 10 bases between. CDR1 and CDR2 (germline): SGHKS, YYEKEE (reference sequence). The length of the CDR3 is 12 residues. CDR3 sequence: CASMSGPETQYF. In DNA form, the CDR3 reads TGTGCCAGCATGTCAGGGCCAGAGACCCAGTACTTC.

In this sample, this clonotype turned up a few times. The chain uses TRBV28 and TRBJ2-7; 9 bases align to TRBD1. Losses at the gene ends were 8 bases for V and 4 bases for J; bases not matched to a gene: 9. CDR3 length equals 14 residues. In germline, CDR1 is MDHEN, CDR2 SYDVKM. The CDR3 region has the DNA TGTGCCAGCTACCCCGGGACAGGGATTTACGAGCAGTACTTC. Protein: CASYPGTGIYEQYF.

The chain employs TRBV7-9 and TRBJ2-5; D is undetermined. Germline loops: CDR1 SEHNR, CDR2 FQNEAQ (reference sequence). CDR3 size: 12 residues. Deletions cut 3 bases from V and 4 bases from J, with 6 bases between. The chain's CDR3 is CASSFPGETQYF. The CDR3 DNA is TGTGCCAGCAGCTTTCCCGGAGAGACCCAGTACTTC.

This clonotype has a handful of counts. The V gene is TRBV29-1, the J gene TRBJ1-1; D gene unclear. V was trimmed by 5 bases and J by 1 base, leaving 11 bases between them. The CDR3 consists of 13 residues. Germline CDR1 reads SQVTM; CDR2 reads ANQGSEA. CDR3 sequence (DNA): TGCAGCGTTAGACACAACCAGAACACTGAAGCTTTCTTT. Its protein is CSVRHNQNTEAFF. Full variable domain (remainder filled in from reference TRBV29-1 and TRBJ1-1): SAVISQKPSRDICQRGTSLTIQCQVDSQVTMMFWYRQQPGQSLTLIATANQGSEATYESGFVIDKFPISRPNLTFSTLTVSNMSPEDSSIYLCSVRHNQNTEAFFGQGTRLTVV.

The chain joins TRBV5-1 to TRBJ2-7; TRBD1 is a possible D gene (6 bases). Per germline, CDR1 SGHRS and CDR2 YFSETQ. This CDR3 spans 13 amino acids. Between the trimmed V and J ends, which lost 2 bases and 5 bases, there was a span of 11 bases. The CDR3 region has the DNA TGCGCCAGCAGCTTACAGGGTTCCCACGAGCAGTACTTC. Its protein product is CASSLQGSHEQYF.

The CDR3 protein is CSAGGEGVHTEAFF. The DNA for the CDR3 is TGCAGTGCTGGCGGGGAAGGGGTACACACTGAAGCTTTCTTT. V gene TRBV20-1 combines with J gene TRBJ1-1; tentative D call: TRBD1 (5 bases). Trimming pared 5 bases from V and 3 bases from J, leaving 16 bases between. The CDR3 sequence is 14 residues long. Germline V lookup: CDR1 DFQATT, CDR2 SNEGSKA (reference sequence).

The CDR3 protein is CASSDRGHSTDTQYF. The CDR3 DNA follows: TGCGCCAGCAGTGATCGGGGACATAGCACAGATACGCAGTATTTT. This chain uses TRBV10-2 with TRBJ2-3; TRBD1 might be the D (6 bases). The CDR3 consists of 15 residues. Germline CDR1 WSHSY, CDR2 SAAADI. Trimming pared 3 bases from V and 0 bases from J, leaving 10 bases between.

This clonotype was counted at least ten times. This sequence joins TRBV12-3 or TRBV12-4 and TRBJ2-4; D is unclear. The CDR3 is 12 amino acids. With 5 bases removed from V and 7 bases from J, the gap between germline ends came to 9 bases. The DNA for the CDR3 is TGTGCCAGCAGTCCGGACGGGAACATTCAGTACTTC. Its translation: CASSPDGNIQYF.

This chain links TRBV12-3 or TRBV12-4 with TRBJ1-6; 9 bases align to TRBD1. V gave up 4 bases and J gave up 0 bases; unmatched junction bases: 7. The CDR3 consists of 18 residues. The CDR3 DNA sequence: TGTGCCAGCAGTTCCGACAGGGGGGTGAGCTCCTATAATTCACCCCTCCACTTT. This translates into CASSSDRGVSSYNSPLHF.

In this sample, this clonotype turned up a few times. CDR3 DNA sequence: TGTGCCAGCAGCGCCGCGGGAGATACGCAGTATTTT. This gives the protein CASSAAGDTQYF. V is TRBV7-2 and J is TRBJ2-3; the D gene is possibly TRBD2 (5 bases). The CDR3 is 12 amino acids. Trimming removed 5 bases from V and 5 bases from J, with 8 bases in between. Germline loops: CDR1 SGHTA, CDR2 FQGNSA.

This rearrangement joins TRBV5-1 to TRBJ1-2; TRBD1 agrees at 8 bases. The germline V gene has CDR1 SGHRS and CDR2 YFSETQ. The CDR3 consists of 13 residues. The J segment lost 8 bases and the V segment lost 2 bases, leaving 5 bases of the junction unmatched. In DNA, the CDR3 is TGCGCCAGCAGCTTACAGGGGGAGATAGGCTACACCTTC. This codes for CASSLQGEIGYTF.

This clonotype was seen only a few times. The rearrangement joins TRBV12-3 or TRBV12-4 to TRBJ2-7; 9 nucleotides align to TRBD1. J gave up 2 bases and V 6 bases, and 8 bases lay outside the gene matches. The CDR3 loop spans 15 amino acids. CDR3 in amino acids: CASSQDRGTPYEQYF. The CDR3 nucleotides read TGTGCCAGCAGCCAGGACAGGGGTACACCCTACGAGCAGTACTTC.

The genes are TRBV5-6 and TRBJ2-1; 10 bases match TRBD2. CDR1 and CDR2 from the germline V gene are SGHDT and YYEEEE. Germline trimming cut 4 bases from V and 6 bases from J; bases unmatched to any gene: 16. CDR3 length: 18 amino acids. CDR3 loop: CASSPGISGRRLGNEQFF. The CDR3 DNA reads TGTGCCAGCAGCCCAGGGATTAGCGGGAGGAGGTTGGGCAATGAGCAGTTCTTC.

The genes are TRBV29-1 and TRBJ2-2, with a possible D match to TRBD2 (5 bases). Trimming cost V 6 bases and J 3 bases, with 20 bases left between them. This CDR3 is 16 amino acids long. Per germline, CDR1 SQVTM and CDR2 ANQGSEA. The CDR3 spells CSVPKGRGSDTGELFF. In DNA, the CDR3 is TGCAGCGTCCCCAAAGGTAGAGGGTCTGACACCGGGGAGCTGTTTTTT.

J is TRBJ1-2 and V is TRBV12-3 or TRBV12-4; tentative D call: TRBD1 (6 bases). This CDR3 has 13 amino acids. V was clipped by 10 bases and J by 4 bases, with 16 bases between them. CDR3 bases: TGTGCCATCAGCAGAGGGGGACCCTATGGCTACACCTTC. Translated, it gives CAISRGGPYGYTF.

This clonotype is a singleton in its sample. The genes are TRBV11-2 and TRBJ2-3; D is possibly TRBD1 (6 bases). V lost 0 bases and J lost 6, with 13 bases in between. This CDR3 region has 15 residues. CDR1 and CDR2 from the germline V gene are SGHAT and FQNNGV. The CDR3 DNA reads as TGTGCCAGCAGCTTAGATATGGCCACAGGGGATACGCAGTATTTT. Protein sequence: CASSLDMATGDTQYF.

The J gene is TRBJ2-1, the V gene TRBV20-1, with TRBD2 matching 10 bases. Germline trimming cut 5 bases from V and 3 bases from J; bases unmatched to any gene: 4. Germline V gene sequence: CDR1 DFQATT, CDR2 SNEGSKA (reference sequence). The CDR3 is 14 amino acids. DNA for the CDR3: TGCAGTGCTGAGAGCGGGAGGGTCTACAATGAGCAGTTCTTC. Translating gives CSAESGRVYNEQFF.

The rearrangement links TRBV12-3 or TRBV12-4 to TRBJ1-5; D not resolved. Trimming shortened V by 2 bases and J by 11 bases, and 13 bases separated the two germline ends. The CDR3 has 13 amino acids. The CDR3 reads CASSLKGRTAQHF. The CDR3 DNA follows: TGTGCCAGCAGTTTAAAAGGGAGAACAGCCCAGCATTTT.

This clonotype was observed a few times. The chain is built from TRBV6-5 and TRBJ1-6; D remains unclear. V was clipped by 0 bases and J by 6 bases, with 9 bases between them. The germline V gene has CDR1 MNHEY and CDR2 SVGAGI. This CDR3 is built from 15 residues. Here the CDR3 DNA reads TGTGCCAGCAGTTACTCGAAATCCGCTAATTCACCCCTCCACTTT. Its translation is CASSYSKSANSPLHF.

The chain combines TRBV4-2 with TRBJ2-7, with 10 bases matching TRBD1. The CDR3 runs to 16 residues. The germline V gene has CDR1 LGHNA and CDR2 YNFKEQ. V lost 3 bases, J lost 2 bases, and 7 bases stayed unmatched. The CDR3, as DNA: TGTGCCAGCAGCCAGATTCCGGGACAGGGGACCTACGAGCAGTACTTC. This sequence encodes CASSQIPGQGTYEQYF.

This clonotype has a handful of counts. The chain is built from TRBV12-3 or TRBV12-4 and TRBJ2-1; TRBD1 aligns across 8 bases. J lost 7 bases, V lost 5 bases, and 4 bases had no gene match. This CDR3 is 13 amino acids long. For the CDR3, the DNA is TGTGCCAGCAGTCCGGACAGGGATAATGAGCAGTTCTTC. It codes for CASSPDRDNEQFF.

This chain uses TRBV20-1 with TRBJ2-1, with 13 bases lining up with TRBD2. CDR1 and CDR2 from the germline V gene are DFQATT and SNEGSKA (reference sequence). The trim removed 3 bases at V and 8 bases at J, leaving 1 base unmatched. The CDR3 length is 13 residues. This CDR3 reads CSARTSGGHEQFF. CDR3 nucleotides: TGCAGTGCTAGGACTAGCGGGGGGCATGAGCAGTTCTTC.

The chain uses TRBV7-2 and TRBJ2-2; perhaps TRBD2 as D (5 bases). V dropped 5 bases and J dropped 13 bases, with 17 bases sitting between them. From germline, CDR1 is SGHTA and CDR2 FQGNSA. The CDR3 contains 13 residues. This chain's CDR3 is CASSLGLGRGLFF. The CDR3 coding sequence is TGTGCCAGCAGCCTAGGACTGGGAAGAGGGCTGTTTTTT.